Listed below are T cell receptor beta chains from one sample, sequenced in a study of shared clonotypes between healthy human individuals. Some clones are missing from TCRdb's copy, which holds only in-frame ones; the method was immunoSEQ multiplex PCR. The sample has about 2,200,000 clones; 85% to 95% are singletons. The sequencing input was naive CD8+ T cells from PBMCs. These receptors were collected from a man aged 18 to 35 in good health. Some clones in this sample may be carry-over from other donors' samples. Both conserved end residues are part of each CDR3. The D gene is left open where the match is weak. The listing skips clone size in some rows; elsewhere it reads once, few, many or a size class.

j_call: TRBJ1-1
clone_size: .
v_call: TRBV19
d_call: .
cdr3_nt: TGTGCCAGTGGACAGAGGAACACTGAAGCTTTCTTT
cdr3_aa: CASGQRNTEAFF

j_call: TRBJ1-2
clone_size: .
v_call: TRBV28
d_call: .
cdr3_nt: TGTGCCTCACAACTCAGTCCCCGCCATGGCTACACCTTC
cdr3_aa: CASQLSPRHGYTF

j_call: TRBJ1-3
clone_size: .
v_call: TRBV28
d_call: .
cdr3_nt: TGTGCCAGCAGTCCCGCGGGGTCCAGGGGAAACACCATATATTTT
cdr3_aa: CASSPAGSRGNTIYF

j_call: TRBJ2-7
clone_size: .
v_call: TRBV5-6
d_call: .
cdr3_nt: TGTGCCAGCAGCCTTGGCGGGGGCGGATTGTACGAGCAGTACTTC
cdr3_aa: CASSLGGGGLYEQYF

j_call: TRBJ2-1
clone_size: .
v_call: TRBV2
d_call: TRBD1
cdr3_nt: TGTGCCAGCGTCGGGACAGGGGTGGTCGGTGAGCAGTTCTTC
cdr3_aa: CASVGTGVVGEQFF

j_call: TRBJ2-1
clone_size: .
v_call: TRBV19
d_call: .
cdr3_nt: TGTGCCAGTAGTATAACCCCAACGTGGGCAGAGCAGTTCTTC
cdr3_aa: CASSITPTWAEQFF

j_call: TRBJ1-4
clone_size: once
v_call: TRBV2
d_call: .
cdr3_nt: TGTGCCAGCAGTGAAGCCCGAACTCGGGGGCCGAATGAAAAACTGTTTTTT
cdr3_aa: CASSEARTRGPNEKLFF

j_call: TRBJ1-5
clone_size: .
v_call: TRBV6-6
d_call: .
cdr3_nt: TGTGCCAGCAGTTTCTCCGCCAGCAAGAGCAATCAGCCCCAGCATTTT
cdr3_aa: CASSFSASKSNQPQHF

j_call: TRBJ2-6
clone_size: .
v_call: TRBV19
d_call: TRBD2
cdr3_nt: TGTGCCAGTATCCGGGGGGCTGGGGCCAACGTCCTGACTTTC
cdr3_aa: CASIRGAGANVLTF

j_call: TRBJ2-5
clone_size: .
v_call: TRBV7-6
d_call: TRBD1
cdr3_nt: TGTGCCAGCAGCTTACCCGGGACAGGGGCGGGGGAGACCCAGTACTTC
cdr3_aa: CASSLPGTGAGETQYF

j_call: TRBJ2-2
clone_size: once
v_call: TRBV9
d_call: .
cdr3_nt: TGTGCCAGCAGCGTAGGCAGGGACTCGTTCACCGGGGAGCTGTTTTTT
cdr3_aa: CASSVGRDSFTGELFF

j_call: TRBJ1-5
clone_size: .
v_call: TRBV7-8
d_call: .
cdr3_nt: TGTGCCAGCAGCTTAGGTGCGAGCAATCAGCCCCAGCATTTT
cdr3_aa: CASSLGASNQPQHF

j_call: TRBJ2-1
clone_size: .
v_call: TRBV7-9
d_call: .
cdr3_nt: TGTGCCAGCAGCGCCTCTCGAGGGGATGAGCAGTTCTTC
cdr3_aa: CASSASRGDEQFF

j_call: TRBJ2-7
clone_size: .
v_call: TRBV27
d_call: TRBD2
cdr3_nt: TGTGCCAGCAAAGTAGCGGGAGGGTACGAGCAGTACTTC
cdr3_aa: CASKVAGGYEQYF

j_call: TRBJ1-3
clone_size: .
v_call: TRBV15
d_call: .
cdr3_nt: TGTGCCACCAGCAGAGACTCCGGACCGCGCTCTGGAAACACCATATATTTT
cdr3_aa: CATSRDSGPRSGNTIYF